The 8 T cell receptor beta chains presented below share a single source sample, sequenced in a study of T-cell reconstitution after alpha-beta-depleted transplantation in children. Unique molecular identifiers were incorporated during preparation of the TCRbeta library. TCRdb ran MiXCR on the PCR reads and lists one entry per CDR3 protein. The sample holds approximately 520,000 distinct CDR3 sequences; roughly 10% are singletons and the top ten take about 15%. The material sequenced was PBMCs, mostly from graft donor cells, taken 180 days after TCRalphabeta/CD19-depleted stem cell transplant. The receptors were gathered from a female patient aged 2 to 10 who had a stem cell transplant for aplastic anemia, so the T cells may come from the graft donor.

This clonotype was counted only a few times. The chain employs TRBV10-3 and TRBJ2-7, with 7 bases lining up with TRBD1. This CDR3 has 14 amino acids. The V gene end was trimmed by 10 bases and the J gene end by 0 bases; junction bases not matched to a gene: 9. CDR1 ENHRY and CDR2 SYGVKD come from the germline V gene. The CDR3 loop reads CATGFGQASYEQYV. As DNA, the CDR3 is TGTGCCACCGGATTCGGACAGGCCTCCTACGAGCAGTACGTC.

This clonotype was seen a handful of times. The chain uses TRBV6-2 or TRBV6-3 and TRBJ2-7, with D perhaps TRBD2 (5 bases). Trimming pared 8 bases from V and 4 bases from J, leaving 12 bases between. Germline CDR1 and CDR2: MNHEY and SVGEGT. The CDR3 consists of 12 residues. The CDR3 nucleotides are TGTGCCAGCTTTTCCCGGAGGTACGAGCAGTACTTC. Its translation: CASFSRRYEQYF.

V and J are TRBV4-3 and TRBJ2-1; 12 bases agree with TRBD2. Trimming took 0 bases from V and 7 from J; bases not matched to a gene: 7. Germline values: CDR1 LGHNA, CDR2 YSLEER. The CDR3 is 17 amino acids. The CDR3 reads CASSQEPSGRGWNEQFF. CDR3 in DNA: TGCGCCAGCAGCCAAGAGCCTAGCGGGAGGGGGTGGAATGAGCAGTTCTTC.

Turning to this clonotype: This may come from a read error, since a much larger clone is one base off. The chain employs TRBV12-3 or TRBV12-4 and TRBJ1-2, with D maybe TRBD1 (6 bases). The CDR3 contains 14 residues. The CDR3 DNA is TGTGCCAGCAGTTTCGTGGGGGGCTCGTATGGCCACACCTTC. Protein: CASSFVGGSYGHTF.

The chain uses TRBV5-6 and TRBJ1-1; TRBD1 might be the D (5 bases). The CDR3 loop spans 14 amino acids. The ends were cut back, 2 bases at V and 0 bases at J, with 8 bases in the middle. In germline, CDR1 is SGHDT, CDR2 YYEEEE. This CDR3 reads CASSFARVNTEAFF. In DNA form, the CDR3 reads TGTGCCAGCAGCTTCGCCAGGGTGAACACTGAAGCTTTCTTT.

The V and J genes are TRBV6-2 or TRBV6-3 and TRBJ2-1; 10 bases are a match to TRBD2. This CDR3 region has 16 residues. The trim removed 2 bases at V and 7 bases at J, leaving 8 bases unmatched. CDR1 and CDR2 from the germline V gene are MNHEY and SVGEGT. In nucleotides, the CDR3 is TGTGCCAGCAGTTACCCTAGCGGGAGTATGAGGAATGAGCAGTTCTTC. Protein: CASSYPSGSMRNEQFF.

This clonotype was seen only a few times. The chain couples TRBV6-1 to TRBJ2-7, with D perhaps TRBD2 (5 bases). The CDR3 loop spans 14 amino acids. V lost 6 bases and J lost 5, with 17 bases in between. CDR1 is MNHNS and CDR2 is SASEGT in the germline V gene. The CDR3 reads CASSPTRAGDEQYF. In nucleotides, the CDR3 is TGTGCCAGCAGCCCCACGAGGGCCGGAGACGAGCAGTACTTC.

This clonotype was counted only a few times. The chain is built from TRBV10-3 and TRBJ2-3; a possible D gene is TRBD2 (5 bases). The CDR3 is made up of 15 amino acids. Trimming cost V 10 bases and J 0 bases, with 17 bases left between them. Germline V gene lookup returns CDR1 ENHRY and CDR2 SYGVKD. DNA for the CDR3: TGTGCCACCCACACCCTGGGCGGGAGCACAGATACGCAGTATTTT. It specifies CATHTLGGSTDTQYF.